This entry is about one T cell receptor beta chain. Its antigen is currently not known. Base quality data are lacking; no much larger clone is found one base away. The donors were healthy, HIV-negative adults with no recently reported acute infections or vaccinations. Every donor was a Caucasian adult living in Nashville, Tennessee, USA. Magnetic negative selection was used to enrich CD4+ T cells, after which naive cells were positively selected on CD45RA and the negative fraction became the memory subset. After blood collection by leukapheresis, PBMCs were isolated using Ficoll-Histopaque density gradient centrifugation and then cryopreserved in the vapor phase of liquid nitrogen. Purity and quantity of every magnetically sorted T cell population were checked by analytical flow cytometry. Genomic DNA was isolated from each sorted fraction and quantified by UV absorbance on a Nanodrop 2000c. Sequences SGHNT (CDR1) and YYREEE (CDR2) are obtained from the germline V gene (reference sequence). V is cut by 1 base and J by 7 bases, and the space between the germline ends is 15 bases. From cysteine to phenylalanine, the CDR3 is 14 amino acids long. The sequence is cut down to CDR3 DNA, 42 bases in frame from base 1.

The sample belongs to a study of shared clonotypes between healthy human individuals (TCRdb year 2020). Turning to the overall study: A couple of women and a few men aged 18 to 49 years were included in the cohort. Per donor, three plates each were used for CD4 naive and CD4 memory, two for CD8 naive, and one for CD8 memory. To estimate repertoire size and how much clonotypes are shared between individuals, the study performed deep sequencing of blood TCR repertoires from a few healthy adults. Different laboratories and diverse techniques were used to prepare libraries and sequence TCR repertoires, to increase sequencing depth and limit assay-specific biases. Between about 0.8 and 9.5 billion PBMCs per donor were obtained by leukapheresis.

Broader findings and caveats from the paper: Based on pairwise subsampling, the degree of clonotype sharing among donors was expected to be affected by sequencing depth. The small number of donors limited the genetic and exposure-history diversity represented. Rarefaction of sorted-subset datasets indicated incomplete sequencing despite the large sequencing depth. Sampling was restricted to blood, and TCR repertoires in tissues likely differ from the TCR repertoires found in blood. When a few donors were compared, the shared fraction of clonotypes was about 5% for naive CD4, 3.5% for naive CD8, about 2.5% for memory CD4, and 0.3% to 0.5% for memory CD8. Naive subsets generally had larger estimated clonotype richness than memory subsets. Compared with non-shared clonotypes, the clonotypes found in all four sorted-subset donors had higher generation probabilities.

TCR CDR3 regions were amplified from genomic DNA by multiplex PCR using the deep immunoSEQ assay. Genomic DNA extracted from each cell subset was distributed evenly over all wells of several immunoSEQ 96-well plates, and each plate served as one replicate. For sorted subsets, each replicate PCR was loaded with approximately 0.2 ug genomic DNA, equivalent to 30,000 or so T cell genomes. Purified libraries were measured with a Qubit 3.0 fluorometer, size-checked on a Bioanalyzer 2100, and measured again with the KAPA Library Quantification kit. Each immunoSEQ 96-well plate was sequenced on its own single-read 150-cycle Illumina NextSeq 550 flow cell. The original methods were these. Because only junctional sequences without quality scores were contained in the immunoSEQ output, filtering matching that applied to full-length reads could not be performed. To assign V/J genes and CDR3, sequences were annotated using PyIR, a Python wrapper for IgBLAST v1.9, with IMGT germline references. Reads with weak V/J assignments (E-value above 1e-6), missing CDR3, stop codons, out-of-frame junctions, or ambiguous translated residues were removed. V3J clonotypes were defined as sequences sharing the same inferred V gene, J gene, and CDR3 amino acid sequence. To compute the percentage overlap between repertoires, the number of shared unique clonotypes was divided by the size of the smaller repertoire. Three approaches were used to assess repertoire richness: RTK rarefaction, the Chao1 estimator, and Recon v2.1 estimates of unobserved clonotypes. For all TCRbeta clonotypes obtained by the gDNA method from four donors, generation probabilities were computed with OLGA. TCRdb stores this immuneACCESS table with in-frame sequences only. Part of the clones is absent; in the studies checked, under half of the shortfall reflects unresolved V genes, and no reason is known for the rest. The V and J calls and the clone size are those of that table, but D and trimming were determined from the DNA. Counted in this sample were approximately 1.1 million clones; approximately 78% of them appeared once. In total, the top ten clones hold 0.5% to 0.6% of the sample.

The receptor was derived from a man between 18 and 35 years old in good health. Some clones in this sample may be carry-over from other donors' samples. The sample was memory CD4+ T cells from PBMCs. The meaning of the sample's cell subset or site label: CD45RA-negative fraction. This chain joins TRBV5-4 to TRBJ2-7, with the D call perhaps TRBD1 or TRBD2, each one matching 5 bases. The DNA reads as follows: TGTGCCAGCAGCTTGTCCGGGGCGCAAGGGGAGCAGTACTTC. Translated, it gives CASSLSGAQGEQYF.